The sequence of this T cell receptor (beta chain) was determined in a study of OX40 agonist ivuxolimab in advanced cancers. Study-level information: Enrolled patients in dose escalation had cancers that were hepatocellular carcinoma, melanoma, renal cell or head and neck cancer.

Overall study results and limits: At 0.1 to 3.0 mg/kg, CD4+ and CD8+ blood T cells expanded clonally by week 6. No antigen was identified for the clonally expanded peripheral T cells.

Germline V gene sequence: CDR1 MGHRA, CDR2 YSYEKL. CDR3 length equals 16 residues. Trimming took 2 bases from V and 1 from J, leaving 14 bases between them. The assay was immunoSEQ multiplex PCR, and TCRdb's table has in-frame clones only and misses some. The sample has roughly 64,000 clones, about 83% seen once. On this clone: What it binds is unknown.

The genes are TRBV4-1 and TRBJ1-1; D not resolved. The TCR sequence derives from an adult with an advanced solid tumor such as melanoma, head and neck, liver or kidney cancer. This specimen consisted of CD4+ or CD8+ T cells sorted from blood, obtained in a trial of the OX40 agonist ivuxolimab. The CDR3 bases are TGCGCCAGCAGCCAAATTCATGGGCTCAGGAACACTGAAGCTTTCTTT. Its translation: CASSQIHGLRNTEAFF.